This T cell receptor (beta chain) was identified during a study of CD8 T cells in Susac syndrome. This clonotype was recorded once. This CDR3 is 14 amino acids long. Per germline, CDR1 DFQATT and CDR2 SNEGSKA (reference sequence). V shed 5 bases, J shed 5 bases, and the junction held 12 bases outside the gene matches. Reverse transcription of about 0.45 to 1 ug RNA was carried out with random hexamers. In TCRdb, the immunoSEQ multiplex PCR reads were re-called with MiXCR into one record per CDR3 protein. The sample lists 300,000 or so distinct CDR3 sequences, roughly 94% occurring once. This receptor was obtained from a human donor with multiple sclerosis. The chain is built from TRBV20-1 and TRBJ2-7; 7 bases align to TRBD2. The sequenced material came from CD4+ T cells from PBMCs. This CDR3 is CSAGLLAFPHEQYF. The CDR3 DNA is TGCAGTGCTGGCCTACTAGCGTTTCCCCACGAGCAGTACTTC.